The source of this T cell receptor (beta chain) is a study of identical twins. MiXCR was run by TCRdb on the 5' RACE reads, yielding one entry per CDR3 protein. This sample has 700,000 or so distinct CDR3 sequences, with 8.5% to 9.5% found just once. Ten or more counts support this clonotype. Antigen: not known. Study-wide findings and caveats: The study drew conclusions from cross-sectional statistical analysis, not from following the same donors. Models predicted too little out-of-frame TCR alpha sharing in monozygotic twins. Twins shared out-of-frame alpha sequences with excess low generation probability.

This CDR3 has 14 amino acids. Trimming cost V 3 bases and J 7 bases; bases outside gene matches: 3. Germline V gene data show CDR1 as SEHNR and CDR2 as FQNEAQ (reference sequence). The data also belong to a second study, concerning yellow fever vaccine responses in identical twins.

The sequence was collected from a woman between 18 and 30 years old in good health. Material: PBMCs. The chain combines TRBV7-9 with TRBJ1-6, with 7 bases fitting TRBD1. CDR3 sequence (DNA): TGTGCCAGCAGCTTTGGGGACAGAAATTCACCCCTCCACTTT. It specifies CASSFGDRNSPLHF.